One sample yielded the 5 T cell receptor beta chains listed below, sequenced in a study of shared T cell receptors in the human thymus. The repertoire was sequenced with immunoSEQ multiplex PCR; TCRdb's copy has only in-frame clones and lacks some. In the table there are 630,000 or so clones, approximately 89% of which are singletons. The sample also formed part of further work on human thymus T cells.

Sequencing was carried out using thymocytes. Receptors originate from a boy younger than two with a congenital heart defect.

This sequence joins TRBV14 and TRBJ2-1; perhaps TRBD2 as D (5 bases). Germline CDR1 is SGHDN and CDR2 is FVKESK. The CDR3 sequence is 15 residues long. Trimming took off 1 base at V and 3 bases at J, with 10 bases between the two ends. The CDR3 sequence: CASSQAGRGYNEQFF. The CDR3 DNA reads as TGTGCCAGCAGCCAAGCGGGGAGAGGCTACAATGAGCAGTTCTTC.

This clone showed up just once. This chain uses TRBV2 with TRBJ1-1, with TRBD1 matching 9 bases. The CDR3 length is 14 residues. With V trimmed by 6 bases and J by 5 bases, 7 bases remained unmatched. Germline assignment: CDR1 SNHLY and CDR2 FYNNEI. The CDR3 loop reads CASRNGTGTTEAFF. For the CDR3, the DNA is TGTGCCAGCAGGAACGGGACAGGGACGACTGAAGCTTTCTTT.

V is TRBV11-2 and J is TRBJ1-3; D is undetermined. Trimming stripped 1 base from V and 3 bases from J, with 13 bases between. This CDR3 region has 16 residues. CDR1 and CDR2 from the germline V gene are SGHAT and FQNNGV. CDR3 region: CASSLGGEGRGNTIYF. The CDR3 nucleotides read TGTGCCAGCAGCTTAGGCGGGGAGGGTCGTGGAAACACCATATATTTT.

The chain combines TRBV4-3 with TRBJ2-1; the match to TRBD2 covers 10 bases. The V and J ends lost 3 bases and 5 bases, in that order; junction bases with no gene match: 4. Per the germline V gene, CDR1 is LGHNA and CDR2 is YSLEER. This CDR3 is built from 15 residues. The CDR3 loop is CASSQGLAHDNEQFF. Written as DNA, the CDR3 is TGCGCCAGCAGCCAGGGACTAGCGCATGACAATGAGCAGTTCTTC.

The rearrangement links TRBV4-2 to TRBJ1-2, with D tentatively TRBD1 (5 bases). The CDR3 runs 13 residues. Germline V gene data show CDR1 as LGHNA and CDR2 as YNFKEQ. V dropped 1 base and J dropped 7 bases, with 10 bases sitting between them. The CDR3 sequence: CASSQVGGGGYTF. The CDR3 DNA follows: TGTGCCAGCAGCCAAGTTGGGGGGGGTGGCTACACCTTC.